The clone carrying this T cell receptor (beta chain) was observed many times. What it binds is not known. It was RNA transcripts that yielded the amplified TCR beta CDR3 regions. The HTBI primer set was used in a first-round RT-PCR of the TCR CDR3. Using its own MiXCR run on the multiplex PCR reads, TCRdb lists one record per CDR3 protein. The data contain some 270,000 distinct CDR3 sequences, around 15% of them singletons. This sample stems from a study of T cells in Graves' hyperthyroidism and ophthalmopathy. Study-wide results and caveats: Model predictions of ophthalmopathy came a median around 7.1 months before onset.

The definition of stable Graves' hyperthyroidism was no ophthalmopathy progression within 18 months. Newly diagnosed hyperthyroidism patients aged 18 to 65 years had disease lasting under 2 months. Patients were excluded because of uncontrolled infection, other autoimmune disease, pregnancy or lactation. The trim removed 1 base at V and 10 bases at J, leaving 4 bases unmatched. The CDR3 extends over 14 amino acids. V gene TRBV12-3 or TRBV12-4 combines with J gene TRBJ1-4; the match to TRBD1 covers 9 bases. What was sequenced was blood. The receptor comes from a woman aged 40 to 50 with Graves' hyperthyroidism. Here the CDR3 reads CASSLGQGGVKLFF. DNA for the CDR3: TGTGCCAGCAGTTTAGGACAGGGGGGAGTAAAACTGTTTTTT.